This paragraph covers one TCR beta chain sequence. As processed by the authors: Estimation of nucleated cell counts relied on the amplification of reference gene primers. Data came from immunoSEQ multiplex PCR; TCRdb stores just in-frame clones and leaves some out. V and J calls and clone size are given by that table; D and trimming were obtained from the DNA. The table records nearly 300,000 clones, around 85% of them present only once. The data originate from a study of blood T cell repertoires in COVID-19. Background on the study: Sources were T cells, B-cell-depleted T cells, or PBMCs; the material itself was cDNA or gDNA.

This CDR3 is built from 16 residues. The germline V gene has CDR1 SGHTS and CDR2 YDEGEE. V lost 2 bases and J lost 1; bases outside the gene matches: 5. The clonotype originates from a human donor with COVID-19, enrolled during active disease. The donor label of this sample is uncertain. The sequenced material came from peripheral blood. V gene TRBV5-8 combines with J gene TRBJ1-1, with 10 bases matching TRBD1. The CDR3 DNA sequence: TGTGCCAGCAGCTTTGGGACAGGGGTGAGGAACACTGAAGCTTTCTTT. It specifies CASSFGTGVRNTEAFF.